The 27 T cell receptor beta chains listed next were all sequenced from one sample in a study of CD8+ T cells in alopecia areata. Treatment specified: oral pan-JAK inhibitor, 5-10 mg twice daily. cDNA serving as the sequencing template came from extracted, reverse transcribed RNA. Data came from immunoSEQ multiplex PCR; TCRdb stores just in-frame clones and leaves some out. The sample yields fewer than 250,000 clones, about 40% seen once. Sequencing was performed on CD4+ T cells sorted from blood, taken around week 36, from a patient treated with tofacitinib. The receptors here all came from a human donor with alopecia areata.

V gene TRBV5-1 combines with J gene TRBJ2-1, with D possibly TRBD2 on 6 matching bases. The ends were cut back, 4 bases at V and 0 bases at J, with 20 bases in the middle. The CDR3 contains 18 residues. Germline V gene data show CDR1 as SGHRS and CDR2 as YFSETQ. CDR3 region: CASSVEKGLIDSYNEQFF. The DNA for the CDR3 is TGCGCCAGCAGCGTGGAAAAGGGACTGATAGACTCCTACAATGAGCAGTTCTTC.

This rearrangement joins TRBV5-1 to TRBJ1-1; TRBD1 is a possible D gene (5 bases). The CDR3 is 14 residues long. Trimming stripped 0 bases from V and 1 base from J, with 7 bases between. Germline loops: CDR1 SGHRS, CDR2 YFSETQ. CDR3: CASSLGQTNTEAFF. The CDR3 DNA is TGCGCCAGCAGCTTGGGACAGACGAACACTGAAGCTTTCTTT.

This clone occurred many times. CDR3 sequence reads: CASKREGYEQYF. The CDR3 DNA is TGTGCCAGCAAGCGGGAGGGCTACGAGCAGTACTTC. The genes are TRBV2 and TRBJ2-7, with 10 bases that match TRBD2. Germline V gene sequence: CDR1 SNHLY, CDR2 FYNNEI. V was pared by 7 bases and J by 3 bases, with 0 bases of the junction left unmatched. The CDR3 sequence is 12 residues long.

This clone was counted only a few times. V usage is TRBV19 and J usage is TRBJ2-1; D is undetermined. Trimming left V 1 base short and J 3 bases short, with 13 bases between. The CDR3 spans 16 residues. Germline V gives CDR1 LNHDA, CDR2 SQIVND (reference sequence). CDR3 coding DNA: TGTGCCAGTAGTATAGGCAGAGACACCTACTACAATGAGCAGTTCTTC. Protein product: CASSIGRDTYYNEQFF.

This clone was picked up a small number of times. The chain combines TRBV11-1 with TRBJ2-3; D gene ambiguous. This CDR3 is 15 amino acids long. Trimming took off 3 bases at V and 2 bases at J, with 12 bases between the two ends. The germline V gene encodes CDR1 SGHAT and CDR2 FQDESV (reference sequence). The DNA of the CDR3 is TGTGCCAGCAGCTTCTCGGCGGTCTCCACAGATACGCAGTATTTT. As protein: CASSFSAVSTDTQYF.

The chain is built from TRBV5-1 and TRBJ2-1; D perhaps matches TRBD2 (6 bases). With 0 bases removed from V and 1 base from J, the gap between germline ends came to 8 bases. The CDR3 runs 15 residues. Looked up from germline, CDR1 is SGHRS and CDR2 is YFSETQ. The CDR3 loop is CASSLGAGSYNEQFF. The CDR3 nucleotides read TGCGCCAGCAGCTTGGGGGCGGGATCCTACAATGAGCAGTTCTTC.

CDR3 protein: CASSPVLATNEQFF. DNA of the CDR3: TGTGCCAGCAGCCCCGTGCTAGCGACCAATGAGCAGTTCTTC. V is TRBV5-6 and J is TRBJ2-1; D may be TRBD2 (6 bases). Trimming shortened V by 4 bases and J by 6 bases, and 14 bases separated the two germline ends. The CDR3 runs 14 residues. The germline gives CDR1 SGHDT, CDR2 YYEEEE.

This clone was detected a few times. The chain joins TRBV2 to TRBJ2-2; D assignment may be TRBD1 or TRBD2 (5 bases each). This CDR3 region has 16 residues. V was shortened by 6 bases and J by 1 base, with 15 bases between the two germline ends. Germline CDR1 SNHLY, CDR2 FYNNEI. CDR3 protein: CASRGTTKGNTGELFF. As DNA, the CDR3 is TGTGCCAGCAGGGGGACGACAAAGGGGAACACCGGGGAGCTGTTTTTT.

The chain combines TRBV2 with TRBJ2-7; 13 bases map to TRBD2. The J segment lost 3 bases and the V segment lost 8 bases, leaving 7 bases of the junction unmatched. The CDR3 has 15 amino acids. The germline V gene encodes CDR1 SNHLY and CDR2 FYNNEI. This chain's CDR3 is CASRLGTSGNYEQYF. The CDR3 DNA reads TGTGCCAGCCGTCTAGGGACTAGCGGGAACTACGAGCAGTACTTC.

V and J are TRBV6-1 and TRBJ1-1, with D maybe TRBD1 (6 bases). The length of the CDR3 is 13 residues. V was clipped by 9 bases and J by 1 base, with 12 bases between them. CDR1 and CDR2 from the germline V gene are MNHNS and SASEGT. The CDR3 DNA reads as TGTGCCAGTTCCGACAGGCGGAACACTGAAGCTTTCTTT. Residues: CASSDRRNTEAFF.

This clone was counted a few times. The chain is built from TRBV5-6 and TRBJ2-2; a weak D match, TRBD1 (5 bases). Germline assignment: CDR1 SGHDT and CDR2 YYEEEE. This CDR3 is 16 amino acids long. Trimming cost V 0 bases and J 4 bases, with 13 bases left between them. The CDR3 reads CASSLVGVGATGELFF. CDR3 bases: TGTGCCAGCAGCTTGGTTGGGGTTGGGGCCACCGGGGAGCTGTTTTTT.

This chain links TRBV7-9 with TRBJ1-5; 8 nucleotides line up with TRBD1. This CDR3 region has 15 residues. V trimming: 5 bases; J trimming: 6 bases; junction bases outside the gene matches: 9. CDR1 is SEHNR, CDR2 FQNEAQ, per germline (reference sequence). CDR3 coding DNA: TGTGCCAGCAGCCCCCCAGGACAGGGCTCTCAGCCCCAGCATTTT. Translating gives CASSPPGQGSQPQHF.

The rearrangement links TRBV4-3 to TRBJ1-2; no definite D call. This CDR3 comprises 14 residues. Trimming removed 1 base at V and 4 bases at J, with 10 bases between. Germline CDR1 and CDR2: LGHNA and YSLEER. The CDR3 sequence is CASSQASGPYGYTF. The CDR3 coding sequence is TGCGCCAGCAGCCAAGCATCCGGACCCTATGGCTACACCTTC.

This clone was recorded a few times. V and J are TRBV19 and TRBJ2-2; D ambiguous. This CDR3 has 14 residues. Trimming pared 9 bases from V and 2 bases from J, leaving 13 bases between. Germline V lookup: CDR1 LNHDA, CDR2 SQIVND (reference sequence). CDR3 residues: CASQPTANTGELFF. The DNA for the CDR3 is TGTGCCAGCCAACCAACTGCAAACACCGGGGAGCTGTTTTTT. Variable domain in full (rest from reference TRBV19 and TRBJ2-2): DGGITQSPKYLFRKEGQNVTLSCEQNLNHDAMYWYRQDPGQGLRLIYYSQIVNDFQKGDIAEGYSVSREKKESFPLTVTSAQKNPTAFYLCASQPTANTGELFFGEGSRLTVL.

The V gene is TRBV10-1, the J gene TRBJ2-3; D unresolved. Trimming left V 0 bases short and J 0 bases short, with 10 bases between. This CDR3 is 16 amino acids long. Germline V gene sequence: CDR1 WNHNN, CDR2 SYGVQD (reference sequence). The DNA for the CDR3 is TGCGCCAGCAGTGAGTCGACCGAGCGAAGCACAGATACGCAGTATTTT. Protein: CASSESTERSTDTQYF.

Only one count was recorded for this clone. The chain carries TRBV29-1 and TRBJ1-3; D unresolved. Germline CDR1 SQVTM, CDR2 ANQGSEA. The V end lost 4 bases, the J end lost 1 base, and 8 bases lay between the germline ends. This CDR3 spans 13 amino acids. This CDR3 is CSVGVGSGNTIYF. The CDR3 coding sequence is TGCAGCGTTGGTGTGGGGTCTGGAAACACCATATATTTT. Supplemented by reference TRBV29-1 and TRBJ1-3, the full variable domain reads SAVISQKPSRDICQRGTSLTIQCQVDSQVTMMFWYRQQPGQSLTLIATANQGSEATYESGFVIDKFPISRPNLTFSTLTVSNMSPEDSSIYLCSVGVGSGNTIYFGEGSWLTVV.

The sample holds many counts of this clone. This chain connects TRBV27 to TRBJ2-3, with D tentatively TRBD2 (7 bases). CDR1 and CDR2 (germline): MNHEY, SMNVEV (reference sequence). The CDR3 runs to 16 residues. V lost 9 bases to trimming and J lost 3 bases, with 22 bases between them. This CDR3 is CASGPRGARLTDTQYF. CDR3 DNA: TGTGCCAGTGGCCCCCGGGGGGCGCGTTTAACAGATACGCAGTATTTT.

The chain has TRBV9 and TRBJ2-5; TRBD1 aligns across 10 bases. Germline CDR1 and CDR2: SGDLS and YYNGEE. The CDR3 runs to 14 residues. With 2 bases clipped from V and 2 bases from J, the junction kept 0 bases outside the gene matches. CDR3 protein: CASSVGQGQETQYF. In DNA form, the CDR3 reads TGTGCCAGCAGCGTGGGACAGGGGCAAGAGACCCAGTACTTC. The variable domain in full, with the rest retrieved from reference TRBV9 and TRBJ2-5, is DSGVTQTPKHLITATGQRVTLRCSPRSGDLSVYWYQQSLDQGLQFLIQYYNGEERAKGNILERFSAQQFPDLHSELNLSSLELGDSALYFCASSVGQGQETQYFGPGTRLLVL.

The chain combines TRBV6-5 with TRBJ2-1; D is undetermined. Trimming left V 10 bases short and J 7 bases short, with 11 bases between. This CDR3 has 11 residues. CDR1 and CDR2 from the germline V gene are MNHEY and SVGAGI. CDR3 in DNA: TGTGCCATCGAGATCCGGAATGAGCAGTTCTTC. This translates into CAIEIRNEQFF.

This sequence joins TRBV5-4 and TRBJ2-1; 7 bases map to TRBD1. Trimming removed 5 bases from V and 3 bases from J; junction bases left unmatched: 5. The CDR3 is 14 amino acids. CDR1 is SGHNT, CDR2 YYREEE, per germline (reference sequence). In nucleotides, the CDR3 is TGTGCCAGCAGACCTGACAGGGACTACAATGAGCAGTTCTTC. Residues: CASRPDRDYNEQFF.

The chain links TRBV5-1 to TRBJ2-5; D assignment may be TRBD1 or TRBD2 (6 bases each). V gave up 0 bases and J gave up 4 bases, with 13 bases separating them. CDR1 SGHRS and CDR2 YFSETQ come from the germline V gene. The CDR3 sequence is 15 residues long. CDR3 bases: TGCGCCAGCAGCTTGGAATCGGGGGCCTCAGAGACCCAGTACTTC. Translated: CASSLESGASETQYF.

The chain recombines TRBV9 with TRBJ2-5, with TRBD2 matching over 7 bases. The CDR3 runs 15 residues. The germline V gene has CDR1 SGDLS and CDR2 YYNGEE. The trim removed 3 bases at V and 1 base at J, leaving 6 bases unmatched. CDR3 sequence: CASSASPSGQETQYF. The CDR3 DNA sequence: TGTGCCAGCAGCGCCTCACCTAGCGGCCAAGAGACCCAGTACTTC.

This clone was observed a few times. The gene calls are TRBV7-2 and TRBJ1-1; D gene unclear. CDR1 SGHTA and CDR2 FQGNSA come from the germline V gene. Trimming cost V 5 bases and J 7 bases, with 20 bases left between them. The CDR3 has 15 amino acids. In nucleotides, the CDR3 is TGTGCCAGCAGCCCCGCTTTATCCGGGATTAGTGAAGCTTTCTTT. It is translated as CASSPALSGISEAFF.

CDR3 in DNA: TGTGCCAGCAGTTCCGGGACAGGGGCCATCCCATGGGGCACTGAAGCTTTCTTT. It yields the protein CASSSGTGAIPWGTEAFF. This rearrangement joins TRBV28 to TRBJ1-1, with 10 nucleotides matching TRBD1. The CDR3 is 18 residues long. CDR1 is MDHEN, CDR2 SYDVKM, per germline. V gave up 4 bases and J gave up 4 bases; unmatched junction bases: 15.

The chain carries TRBV10-2 and TRBJ2-3, with D possibly being TRBD1 (5 bases). The CDR3 has 13 residues. V lost 3 bases, J lost 4 bases, and 8 bases lay in between. The germline gives CDR1 WSHSY, CDR2 SAAADI. The CDR3 loop is CASSDWGPDTQYF. The CDR3 nucleotides read TGCGCCAGCAGTGATTGGGGCCCAGATACGCAGTATTTT.

This chain uses TRBV30 with TRBJ2-1; D could derive from TRBD1 or TRBD2 (5 bases each). Germline V gene data show CDR1 as GTSNPN and CDR2 as SVGIG (reference sequence). Trimming cost V 2 bases and J 10 bases, with 9 bases left between them. This CDR3 spans 11 amino acids. The CDR3 sequence is CAWSRDREQFF. The CDR3 DNA reads TGTGCCTGGAGTAGGGACCGCGAGCAGTTCTTC.

The chain is built from TRBV6-1 and TRBJ2-1; 7 positions match TRBD2. With V trimmed by 8 bases and J by 3 bases, 7 bases remained unmatched. Germline V CDR1 and CDR2: MNHNS, SASEGT. The CDR3 is 14 amino acids. CDR3 amino acids: CASGASGNYNEQFF. The CDR3 DNA reads as TGTGCCAGCGGTGCTAGCGGTAACTACAATGAGCAGTTCTTC.